The entry that follows covers one T cell receptor beta chain sequence. Its target is not known. One junction end does not reproduce the germline sequence, and a read error may be involved. The length of the CDR3 is 13 residues. Germline V CDR1 and CDR2: SGHRS, YFSETQ. Researchers ran the PCR with 60 Vbeta and 13 Jbeta primers. Sequenced by immunoSEQ multiplex PCR; TCRdb stores in-frame clones only, minus some. The sample has about 180,000 clones, around 80% seen once; the top ten hold over 1.1%. These data are taken from a study of cytomegalovirus exposure and HLA in healthy donors. Broader study findings: In an earlier analysis, productive rearrangement rates for most beta V segments clustered near 87% or 30%. Later examination showed HLA-associated TCR beta chains had greater clonal expansion than equally common others.

The donors gave bone marrow, and they were healthy. This sequence originates from a man younger than 35 in good health and CMV-seronegative. The sample comprised PBMCs. This chain connects TRBV5-1 to TRBJ1-6; no firm D call. The CDR3 reads CASSLDGDSPLHF. Here the CDR3 DNA reads TGCGCCAGCAGTTTGGACGGGGATTCACCCCTCCACTTT.